This T cell receptor beta chain is from a study of T cell responses to AZD1222 COVID-19 vaccine. Sequenced by immunoSEQ multiplex PCR; TCRdb stores in-frame clones only, minus some. The data show 79,000 or so clones, roughly 80% seen once. The CDR3 length is 15 residues. V was pared by 3 bases and J by 1 base, with 11 bases between. In germline, CDR1 is MDHEN, CDR2 SYDVKM. This clone has a handful of counts. Its specificity is not known. Study-level results: Dominant at 160-218 and 743-854, vaccine-associated CD4 TCRs also spanned spike. Nearly half of spike-specific TCRs reportedly target variant regions that are unmutated in the B.1.351 and B.1.1.7 variants. Compared with day 0, the breadth and depth of the Spike-specific TCR repertoire rose significantly after two doses of AZD1222. Most donors were white British, females outnumbered males, and clonal diversity was possibly underestimated.

The sample in question was peripheral blood, obtained 28 days after the second dose of the MenACWY control vaccine. This sequence originates from an adult who received the MenACWY meningococcal vaccine as a control. V gene TRBV28 combines with J gene TRBJ2-3, with a tentative D call TRBD2 (7 bases). In DNA form, the CDR3 reads TGTGCCAGCAGTTTGGGGGGGGCCGGCACAGATACGCAGTATTTT. This gives the protein CASSLGGAGTDTQYF.